The 23 T cell receptor beta chains below were found in one sample sequenced in a study of spatial heterogeneity in lung cancer. Findings and caveats of the study: How many expanded intratumoral alpha and beta TCRs were present tracked the tumor mutation count, which was a count of nonsynonymous mutations.

The time point denotes: sample taken at primary tumor resection. No antigen has been identified for these receptors. TCRdb re-analysed the 5' RACE reads in MiXCR, keeping a single row per CDR3 protein. The sample includes almost 7,500 distinct CDR3 sequences, approximately 12% seen only once; the top ten take roughly a tenth. The source material was lung tumor tissue, sampled at surgery. All receptors come from a female donor with early-stage non-small cell lung cancer.

The chain combines TRBV20-1 with TRBJ2-3; the match to TRBD2 covers 12 bases. CDR3 length equals 15 residues. After removal of 5 bases from V and 1 base from J, the junction contained 4 bases not matched to a gene. Germline V gives CDR1 DFQATT, CDR2 SNEGSKA (reference sequence). The CDR3 coding sequence is TGCAGTGCTCCCCGGACTAGCGGGGGCACAGATACGCAGTATTTT. This encodes CSAPRTSGGTDTQYF.

This clonotype has more than one count but fewer than ten. The V and J genes are TRBV20-1 and TRBJ2-1; 8 nucleotides align to TRBD2. There are 16 residues in the CDR3. Germline loops: CDR1 DFQATT, CDR2 SNEGSKA (reference sequence). With V trimmed by 6 bases and J by 7 bases, 17 bases remained unmatched. The CDR3 loop reads CSADTGRGLAPNEQFF. The CDR3 bases are TGCAGTGCCGATACGGGCCGAGGACTAGCCCCTAATGAGCAGTTCTTC.

This clonotype was seen a handful of times. The gene calls are TRBV20-1 and TRBJ2-5; D not resolved. This CDR3 has 11 residues. Trimming removed 1 base from V and 2 bases from J, with 2 bases in between. Germline V gene lookup returns CDR1 DFQATT and CDR2 SNEGSKA (reference sequence). This CDR3 reads CSARVQETQYF. DNA of the CDR3: TGCAGTGCTAGAGTACAAGAGACCCAGTACTTC.

This clonotype has just a few counts. V is TRBV7-9 and J is TRBJ1-1; a weak D match, TRBD1 (5 bases). The CDR3 sequence is 15 residues long. Germline V gives CDR1 SEHNR, CDR2 FQNEAQ (reference sequence). V was trimmed by 1 base and J by 4 bases, leaving 13 bases between them. CDR3 DNA sequence: TGTGCCAGCAGCTTAGGTCAGGGACCGTCCACTGAAGCTTTCTTT. This sequence encodes CASSLGQGPSTEAFF.

This clonotype was found a few times. CDR3 sequence (DNA): TGTGCCAGCAGCTTAAAGTTTGGGGAGACCCAGTACTTC. As protein: CASSLKFGETQYF. The rearrangement joins TRBV7-2 to TRBJ2-5, with D hard to call. This CDR3 is 13 amino acids long. Trimming left V 2 bases short and J 5 bases short, with 9 bases between. Germline values: CDR1 SGHTA, CDR2 FQGNSA.

This clonotype has a handful of counts. V gene TRBV2 combines with J gene TRBJ2-1; D call uncertain. The CDR3 consists of 14 residues. The V end was cut by 4 bases, the J end by 7 bases, with 14 bases between. The germline V gene has CDR1 SNHLY and CDR2 FYNNEI. CDR3 DNA sequence: TGTGCCAGCAGTGGAAGGGCGGCGGTGAATGAGCAGTTCTTC. This sequence encodes CASSGRAAVNEQFF.

This clonotype is categorized as medium-sized. The chain recombines TRBV19 with TRBJ1-5; 7 bases map to TRBD1. The CDR3 is 17 residues long. V lost 2 bases, J lost 0 bases, and 7 bases stayed unmatched. Germline V gene data show CDR1 as LNHDA and CDR2 as SQIVND (reference sequence). DNA of the CDR3: TGTGCCAGTAGTATACGGGACAGCTTTGATAGCAATCAGCCCCAGCATTTT. It yields the protein CASSIRDSFDSNQPQHF.

This clonotype was recorded many times. This chain links TRBV25-1 with TRBJ2-7; D is uncertain. V lost 5 bases and J lost 8, with 13 bases in between. CDR1 and CDR2 from the germline V gene are MGHDK and SYGVNS. CDR3 length: 12 amino acids. CDR3 nucleotides: TGTGCCAGCAGTCGAAAGGGATCGCAGCAGTACTTC. It specifies CASSRKGSQQYF.

Many counts were recorded for this clonotype. The J gene is TRBJ2-5, the V gene TRBV3-1; perhaps TRBD2 as D (6 bases). This CDR3 spans 15 amino acids. Trimming left V 4 bases short and J 2 bases short, with 14 bases between. CDR1 and CDR2 (germline): LGHDT, YNNKEL (reference sequence). CDR3 sequence: CASSLRGDPQETQYF. In nucleotides, the CDR3 is TGTGCCAGCAGCCTCCGCGGGGACCCGCAAGAGACCCAGTACTTC.

This clonotype was seen ten or more times. The rearrangement links TRBV7-2 to TRBJ1-4; TRBD1 agrees at 8 bases. V trimming: 3 bases; J trimming: 7 bases; junction bases outside the gene matches: 7. The germline V gene encodes CDR1 SGHTA and CDR2 FQGNSA. This CDR3 has 15 residues. The CDR3 loop is CASSFMPGGSEKLFF. As DNA, the CDR3 is TGTGCCAGCAGCTTCATGCCAGGGGGCAGTGAAAAACTGTTTTTT.

The chain joins TRBV7-2 to TRBJ2-3; D is unresolved. The CDR3 has 15 residues. CDR1 SGHTA and CDR2 FQGNSA come from the germline V gene. Trimming removed 1 base from V and 3 bases from J, with 11 bases in between. The CDR3 here is CASSLDGSSTDTQYF. The CDR3 DNA reads as TGTGCCAGCAGCTTAGATGGTAGTTCGACAGATACGCAGTATTTT.

This clonotype is medium-sized (0.01 to 0.1%) by share. In nucleotides, the CDR3 is TGTGCCAGCTCGTCTGCCGGGACATCATATGGCTACACCTTC. Translated, it gives CASSSAGTSYGYTF. The chain links TRBV18 to TRBJ1-2; tentatively, D is TRBD1 (6 bases). Looked up from germline, CDR1 is KGHSH and CDR2 is LQKENI. Trimming removed 6 bases at V and 5 bases at J, with 16 bases between. There are 14 residues in the CDR3.

This chain joins TRBV7-8 and TRBJ1-2; D unresolved. The CDR3 length is 15 residues. Germline CDR1 and CDR2: SGHVS and FQNEAQ. The V gene lost 1 base and the J gene lost 5 bases, with 14 bases spanning the gap. This CDR3 is CASSLGAAFDYGYTF. The CDR3 region has the DNA TGTGCCAGCAGCTTAGGGGCAGCTTTTGATTATGGCTACACCTTC.

This clonotype was observed many times. This chain links TRBV19 with TRBJ2-4; the match to TRBD1 covers 9 bases. The CDR3 extends over 15 amino acids. Trimming took 5 bases from V and 1 from J; bases not matched to a gene: 3. CDR1 and CDR2 from the germline V gene are LNHDA and SQIVND (reference sequence). The CDR3 reads CASSEQGAAKNIQYF. The CDR3 coding sequence is TGTGCCAGTAGTGAACAGGGGGCGGCCAAAAACATTCAGTACTTC. Looking up the rest from reference TRBV19 and TRBJ2-4 gives the full variable domain: DGGITQSPKYLFRKEGQNVTLSCEQNLNHDAMYWYRQDPGQGLRLIYYSQIVNDFQKGDIAEGYSVSREKKESFPLTVTSAQKNPTAFYLCASSEQGAAKNIQYFGAGTRLSVL.

This clonotype was observed a handful of times. The chain is built from TRBV3-1 and TRBJ2-1, with 10 bases identical to TRBD2. V gave up 3 bases and J gave up 3 bases; unmatched junction bases: 11. The germline gives CDR1 LGHDT, CDR2 YNNKEL (reference sequence). The CDR3 runs 18 residues. The DNA of the CDR3 is TGTGCCAGCAGCCATGGCCTAGCGGGGGCCACGGGCTACAATGAGCAGTTCTTC. Amino acids: CASSHGLAGATGYNEQFF.

Judged by abundance, this clonotype is medium-sized. The V call is TRBV27, the J call TRBJ1-2, with 9 bases fitting TRBD1. The germline V gene has CDR1 MNHEY and CDR2 SMNVEV (reference sequence). The CDR3 extends over 14 amino acids. Trimming took 6 bases from V and 4 from J; bases not matched to a gene: 6. The CDR3 nucleotides are TGTGCCAGCAGACAAGTACAGGGGGCCTATGGCTACACCTTC. The encoded protein is CASRQVQGAYGYTF.

As DNA, the CDR3 is TGTGCCAGCAGGGGGACAGTGCCCTACGAGCAGTACTTC. This sequence encodes CASRGTVPYEQYF. This chain connects TRBV2 to TRBJ2-7; TRBD1 matches at 7 bases. Germline CDR1 SNHLY, CDR2 FYNNEI. The CDR3 runs 13 residues. Trimming took 6 bases from V and 2 from J; bases not matched to a gene: 4.

By frequency in the sample, this clonotype is medium-sized. The chain uses TRBV7-9 and TRBJ2-7; D not certain. CDR1 and CDR2 (germline): SEHNR, FQNEAQ (reference sequence). V lost 3 bases, J lost 5 bases, and 5 bases lay in between. The CDR3 length is 11 residues. This CDR3 is CASSFHHEQYF. Written as DNA, the CDR3 is TGTGCCAGCAGCTTCCATCACGAGCAGTACTTC.

This clonotype has only a few counts. The CDR3 loop is CASRPPGHQKGTQYF. The CDR3 DNA follows: TGTGCCAGCAGGCCTCCGGGACACCAAAAAGGGACCCAGTACTTC. The chain links TRBV6-5 to TRBJ2-5; the D gene is possibly TRBD1 (6 bases). The germline V gene has CDR1 MNHEY and CDR2 SVGAGI. V gave up 6 bases and J gave up 7 bases, with 21 bases separating them. The CDR3 spans 15 residues.

Within the sample, this clonotype is medium-sized. This sequence joins TRBV9 and TRBJ2-2, with 11 bases aligning to TRBD2. Unmatched junction bases numbered 2, after V lost 5 bases and J lost 2 bases. This CDR3 spans 15 amino acids. Germline assignment: CDR1 SGDLS and CDR2 YYNGEE. CDR3 in DNA: TGTGCCAGCAGAGGGACTAGCGGAAACACCGGGGAGCTGTTTTTT. Residues: CASRGTSGNTGELFF.

This clonotype is medium-sized in the sample. The genes are TRBV7-9 and TRBJ1-1; D is undetermined. Trimming shortened V by 4 bases and J by 4 bases, and 4 bases separated the two germline ends. The germline CDR1 and CDR2 sequences are SEHNR and FQNEAQ (reference sequence). The CDR3 covers 11 residues. The DNA of the CDR3 is TGTGCCAGCAGCTCGAGCACTGAAGCTTTCTTT. Translation gives CASSSSTEAFF.

In this sample, this clonotype turned up a few times. V is TRBV2 and J is TRBJ2-1; no clear D gene. V shed 1 base and J shed 3 bases, with 4 bases lying between them. The germline CDR1 and CDR2 sequences are SNHLY and FYNNEI. The CDR3 has 13 residues. In DNA, the CDR3 is TGTGCCAGCAGTGAAGAGGGCTACAATGAGCAGTTCTTC. It yields the protein CASSEEGYNEQFF.

This clonotype was found a few times. The chain recombines TRBV20-1 with TRBJ2-5; D is unclear. Germline-derived CDR1 and CDR2 are DFQATT and SNEGSKA (reference sequence). This CDR3 is built from 13 residues. Trimming took off 3 bases at V and 3 bases at J, with 11 bases between the two ends. DNA for the CDR3: TGCAGTGCTAGGATTAGGATAGAAGAGACCCAGTACTTC. Encoded protein: CSARIRIEETQYF.